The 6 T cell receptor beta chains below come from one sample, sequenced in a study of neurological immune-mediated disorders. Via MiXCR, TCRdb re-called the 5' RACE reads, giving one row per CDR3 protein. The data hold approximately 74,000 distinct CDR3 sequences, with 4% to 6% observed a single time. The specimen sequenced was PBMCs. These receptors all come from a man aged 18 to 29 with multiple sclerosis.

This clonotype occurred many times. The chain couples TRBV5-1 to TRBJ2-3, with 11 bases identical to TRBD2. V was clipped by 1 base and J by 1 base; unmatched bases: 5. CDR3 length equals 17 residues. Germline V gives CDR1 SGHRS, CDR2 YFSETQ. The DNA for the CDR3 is TGCGCCAGCAGCTTGATGGCACTAGCGGGGGGCACAGATACGCAGTATTTT. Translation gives CASSLMALAGGTDTQYF.

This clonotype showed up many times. CDR3 DNA: TGTGCCAGCAGGCCCTTCGGGGGGCTAAACACTGAAGCTTTCTTT. The encoded protein is CASRPFGGLNTEAFF. The V and J genes are TRBV3-1 and TRBJ1-1, with D tentatively TRBD1 (6 bases). CDR1 LGHDT and CDR2 YNNKEL come from the germline V gene (reference sequence). This CDR3 spans 15 amino acids. The V and J ends lost 6 bases and 2 bases respectively, with 16 bases between them. Using reference TRBV3-1 and TRBJ1-1 for the parts outside the CDR3, the full variable domain is DTAVSQTPKYLVTQMGNDKSIKCEQNLGHDTMYWYKQDSKKFLKIMFSYNNKELIINETVPNRFSPKSPDKAHLNLHINSLELGDSAVYFCASRPFGGLNTEAFFGQGTRLTVV.

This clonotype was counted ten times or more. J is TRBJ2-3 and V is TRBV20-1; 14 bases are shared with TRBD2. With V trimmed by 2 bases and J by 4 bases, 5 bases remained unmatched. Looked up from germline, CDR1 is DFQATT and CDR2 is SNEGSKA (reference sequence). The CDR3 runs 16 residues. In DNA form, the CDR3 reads TGCAGTGCTAGATGGGGACTAGCGGGAGCCGCAGATACGCAGTATTTT. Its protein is CSARWGLAGAADTQYF.

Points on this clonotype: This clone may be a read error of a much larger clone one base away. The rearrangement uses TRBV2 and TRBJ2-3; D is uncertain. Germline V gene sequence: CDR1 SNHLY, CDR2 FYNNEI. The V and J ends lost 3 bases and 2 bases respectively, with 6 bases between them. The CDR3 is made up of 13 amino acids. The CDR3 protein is CASSDHTTDTQYF. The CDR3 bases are TGTGCCAGCAGTGACCATACCACAGATACGCAGTATTTT. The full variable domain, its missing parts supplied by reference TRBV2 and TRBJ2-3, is EPEVTQTPSHQVTQMGQEVILRCVPISNHLYFYWYRQILGQKVEFLVSFYNNEISEKSEIFDDQFSVERPDGSNFTLKIRSTKLEDSAMYFCASSDHTTDTQYFGPGTRLTVL.

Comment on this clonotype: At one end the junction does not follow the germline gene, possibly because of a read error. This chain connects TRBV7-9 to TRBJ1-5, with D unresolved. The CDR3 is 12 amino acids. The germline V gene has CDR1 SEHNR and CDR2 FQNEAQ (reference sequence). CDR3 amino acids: CASSRENQPQNF. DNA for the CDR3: TGTGCCAGCAGTAGGGAAAATCAGCCCCAGAATTTT.

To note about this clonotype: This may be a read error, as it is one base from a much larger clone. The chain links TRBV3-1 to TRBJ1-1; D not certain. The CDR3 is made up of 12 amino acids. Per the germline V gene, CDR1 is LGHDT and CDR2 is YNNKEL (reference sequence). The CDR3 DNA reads TGTGCCAGCAGCAAAGATTATAGGGAAGCTTTCTTT. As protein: CASSKDYREAFF.